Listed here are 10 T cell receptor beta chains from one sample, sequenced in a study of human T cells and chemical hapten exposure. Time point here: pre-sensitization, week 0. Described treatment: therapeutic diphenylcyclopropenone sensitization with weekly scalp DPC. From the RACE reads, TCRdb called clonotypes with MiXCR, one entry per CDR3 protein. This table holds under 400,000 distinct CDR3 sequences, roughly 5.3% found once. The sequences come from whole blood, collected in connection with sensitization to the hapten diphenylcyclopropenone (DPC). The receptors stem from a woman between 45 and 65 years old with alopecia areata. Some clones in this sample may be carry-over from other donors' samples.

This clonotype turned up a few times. The CDR3 DNA is TGTGCCAGCAGCCTGACACTGGGCGATGAAAAACTGTTTTTT. It encodes CASSLTLGDEKLFF. This chain joins TRBV5-5 and TRBJ1-4; D not certain. Germline V gene lookup returns CDR1 SGHKS and CDR2 YYEKEE (reference sequence). Trimming left V 4 bases short and J 6 bases short, with 13 bases between. The CDR3 spans 14 residues.

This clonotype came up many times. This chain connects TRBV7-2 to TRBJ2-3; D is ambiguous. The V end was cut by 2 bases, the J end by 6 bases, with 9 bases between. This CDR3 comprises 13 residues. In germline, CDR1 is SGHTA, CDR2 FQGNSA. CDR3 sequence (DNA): TGTGCCAGCAGCTTACCCCCCTATGATACGCAGTATTTT. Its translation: CASSLPPYDTQYF.

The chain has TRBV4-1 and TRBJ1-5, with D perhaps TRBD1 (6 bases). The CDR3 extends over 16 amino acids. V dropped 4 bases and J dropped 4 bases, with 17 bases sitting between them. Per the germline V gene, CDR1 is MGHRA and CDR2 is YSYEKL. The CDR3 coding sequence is TGCGCCAGCAGCCCATCTCGCGGGGGCGGGAATCAGCCCCAGCATTTT. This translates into CASSPSRGGGNQPQHF.

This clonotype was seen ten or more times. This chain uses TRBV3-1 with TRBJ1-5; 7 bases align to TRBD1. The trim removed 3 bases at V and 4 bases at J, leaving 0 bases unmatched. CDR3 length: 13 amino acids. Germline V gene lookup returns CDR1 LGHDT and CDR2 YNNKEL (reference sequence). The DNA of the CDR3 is TGTGCCAGCAGCCAGGACAGGAATCAGCCCCAGCATTTT. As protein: CASSQDRNQPQHF.

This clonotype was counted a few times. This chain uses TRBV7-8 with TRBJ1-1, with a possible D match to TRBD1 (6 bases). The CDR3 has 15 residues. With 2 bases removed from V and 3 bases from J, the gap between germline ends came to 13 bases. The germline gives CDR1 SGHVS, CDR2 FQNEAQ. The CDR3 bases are TGTGCCAGCAGCTTATTAGGGGGAGGCTACACTGAAGCTTTCTTT. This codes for CASSLLGGGYTEAFF.

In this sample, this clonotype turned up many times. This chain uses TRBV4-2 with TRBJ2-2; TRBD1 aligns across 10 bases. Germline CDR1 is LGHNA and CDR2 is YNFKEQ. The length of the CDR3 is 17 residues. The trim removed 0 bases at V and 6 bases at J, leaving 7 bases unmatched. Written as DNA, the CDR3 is TGTGCCAGCAGCCAAGATCTGGGACAGGGGAGGGCCGGGGAGCTGTTTTTT. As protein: CASSQDLGQGRAGELFF.

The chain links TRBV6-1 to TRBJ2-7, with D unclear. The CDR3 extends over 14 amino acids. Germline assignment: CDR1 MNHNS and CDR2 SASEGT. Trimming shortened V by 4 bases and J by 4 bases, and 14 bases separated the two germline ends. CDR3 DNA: TGTGCCAGCAGTGGAACCATTCCCAGTTACGAGCAGTACTTC. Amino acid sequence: CASSGTIPSYEQYF.

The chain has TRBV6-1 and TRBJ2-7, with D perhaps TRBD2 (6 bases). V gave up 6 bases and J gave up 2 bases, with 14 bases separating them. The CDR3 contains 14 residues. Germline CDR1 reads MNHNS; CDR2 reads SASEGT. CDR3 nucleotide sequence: TGTGCCAGCAGGGAGGGCCCCGGGGCCTACGAGCAGTACTTC. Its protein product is CASREGPGAYEQYF.

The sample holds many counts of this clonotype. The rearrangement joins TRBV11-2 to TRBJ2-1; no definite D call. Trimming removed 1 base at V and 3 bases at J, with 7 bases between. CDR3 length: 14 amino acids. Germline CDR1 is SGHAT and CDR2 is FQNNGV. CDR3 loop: CASSLVVSYNEQFF. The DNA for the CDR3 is TGTGCCAGCAGCTTAGTAGTCAGCTACAATGAGCAGTTCTTC.

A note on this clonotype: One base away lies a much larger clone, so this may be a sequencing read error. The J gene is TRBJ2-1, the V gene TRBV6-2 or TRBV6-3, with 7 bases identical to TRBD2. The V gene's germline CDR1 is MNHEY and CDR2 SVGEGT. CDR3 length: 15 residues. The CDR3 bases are TGTGCCAGCGGAAAGGCGGGAGTCACCTACGATGAGCAGTTCTTC. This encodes CASGKAGVTYDEQFF.